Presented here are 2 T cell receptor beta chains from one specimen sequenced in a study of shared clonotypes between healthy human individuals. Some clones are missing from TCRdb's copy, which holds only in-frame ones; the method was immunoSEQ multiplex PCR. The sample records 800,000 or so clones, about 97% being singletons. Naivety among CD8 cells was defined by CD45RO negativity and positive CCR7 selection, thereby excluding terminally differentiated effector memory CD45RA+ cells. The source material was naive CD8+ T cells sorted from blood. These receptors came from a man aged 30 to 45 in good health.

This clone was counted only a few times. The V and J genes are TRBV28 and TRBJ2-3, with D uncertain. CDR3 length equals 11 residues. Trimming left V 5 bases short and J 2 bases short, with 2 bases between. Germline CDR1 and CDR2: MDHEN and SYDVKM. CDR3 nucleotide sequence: TGTGCCAGCAGTGACACAGATACGCAGTATTTT. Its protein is CASSDTDTQYF.

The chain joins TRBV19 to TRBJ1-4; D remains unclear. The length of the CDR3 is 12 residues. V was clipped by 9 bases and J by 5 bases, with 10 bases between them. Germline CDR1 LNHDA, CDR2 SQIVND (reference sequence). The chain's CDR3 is CASAWTNEKLFF. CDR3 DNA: TGTGCCAGCGCCTGGACGAATGAAAAACTGTTTTTT.